One and the same sample provided the 5 T cell receptor beta chains below, sequenced in a study of post-analysis software for immune sequencing data. Overall study findings and caveats: Four or five TRBV segments were more frequent in patients than controls; TRBV5-6, TRBV5-1 and TRBV20-1 belonged to this group.

TCR beta cDNA libraries included unique molecular identifiers. One entry per CDR3 protein, called by TCRdb with MiXCR from the PCR reads. This sample yields about 770,000 distinct CDR3 sequences, of which more than 45% are seen a single time; roughly 4.5% belongs to the top ten. These receptors' antigens are unknown. Material for sequencing was blood. The receptor source for this set is a girl between 10 and 17 years old with multiple sclerosis.

The chain has TRBV7-2 and TRBJ1-6; D remains ambiguous. The germline V gene encodes CDR1 SGHTA and CDR2 FQGNSA. The CDR3 loop spans 13 amino acids. Trimming took 1 base from V and 7 from J, leaving 5 bases between them. The CDR3 DNA reads TGTGCCAGCAGCTTAGACCCGAATTCACCCCTCCACTTT. Encoded protein: CASSLDPNSPLHF. The whole variable domain, filled in from reference TRBV7-2 and TRBJ1-6, reads GAGVSQSPSNKVTEKGKDVELRCDPISGHTALYWYRQSLGQGLEFLIYFQGNSAPDKSGLPSDRFSAERTGGSVSTLTIQRTQQEDSAVYLCASSLDPNSPLHFGNGTRLTVT.

A few counts support this clonotype. The chain joins TRBV24-1 to TRBJ1-2; 9 nucleotides match TRBD1. This CDR3 comprises 15 residues. Germline CDR1 reads KGHDR; CDR2 reads SFDVKD. The ends lost 5 bases at V and 5 bases at J; junction bases unmatched: 8. CDR3 coding DNA: TGTGCCACCAGTGCGCCGGGACAGGGACTTTATGGCTACACCTTC. Protein sequence: CATSAPGQGLYGYTF.

The chain recombines TRBV5-1 with TRBJ2-7; possibly TRBD1 or TRBD2 for D (5 bases each). This CDR3 spans 15 amino acids. Germline V CDR1 and CDR2: SGHRS, YFSETQ. V was clipped by 4 bases and J by 0 bases, with 14 bases between them. In DNA form, the CDR3 reads TGCGCCAGCAGCCGGGACCGAGCGAACTCCTACGAGCAGTACTTC. It encodes CASSRDRANSYEQYF.

In its sample, this clonotype was seen many times. The V call is TRBV24-1, the J call TRBJ2-1; tentatively, D is TRBD2 (6 bases). The ends were cut back, 9 bases at V and 7 bases at J, with 21 bases in the middle. CDR1 and CDR2 (germline): KGHDR, SFDVKD. CDR3 length equals 15 residues. In DNA form, the CDR3 reads TGTGCCACCGCCATGGGGGGAGGAGGCGAGAATGAGCAGTTCTTC. Translating it yields CATAMGGGGENEQFF.

The chain links TRBV29-1 to TRBJ2-3; maybe TRBD2 (6 bases). The CDR3 has 14 amino acids. Trimming took 4 bases from V and 4 from J, leaving 15 bases between them. Germline CDR1 and CDR2: SQVTM and ANQGSEA. The CDR3 sequence: CSVVTRGPPDTQYF. DNA for the CDR3: TGCAGCGTTGTTACGCGGGGCCCTCCAGATACGCAGTATTTT.